These T cell receptor beta chains were read from a single sample in a study of T-cell memory formation after mild COVID-19. TCRdb re-analysed the 5' RACE reads in MiXCR, keeping a single row per CDR3 protein. Of under 550,000 distinct CDR3 sequences in the sample, approximately 18% were seen once. The sample comprised PBMCs or a T cell subset sorted from them (not recorded which). The receptors here all came from a young man who had mild COVID-19 (a few samples of this study predate the infection). Cell type and time point are not known. The CDR3 runs from the conserved cysteine through the conserved F or W. The D gene is left open where the match is weak. Some rows have no size entry. The others give once, few or many, or a class for an expanded clone.

D,size,V,J,CDR3,DNA
TRBD2,few,TRBV28,TRBJ2-5,CASSLGLAGGKQETQYF,TGTGCCAGCAGTTTGGGGTTAGCGGGGGGTAAACAAGAGACCCAGTACTTC
.,few,TRBV20-1,TRBJ1-1,CSAAVVLPNTEAFF,TGCAGTGCCGCCGTAGTTTTGCCGAACACTGAAGCTTTCTTT
.,.,TRBV6-2/TRBV6-3,TRBJ1-5,CASSYLDYSNQPQHF,TGTGCCAGCAGTTACCTCGATTATAGCAATCAGCCCCAGCATTTT
.,.,TRBV30,TRBJ2-7,CAWSVGVAYEQYF,TGTGCCTGGAGTGTTGGGGTTGCCTACGAGCAGTACTTC
TRBD1,many,TRBV4-1,TRBJ1-5,CASSDPGQGIDQPQHF,TGCGCCAGCAGCGACCCGGGACAGGGAATCGATCAGCCCCAGCATTTT
.,.,TRBV4-3,TRBJ2-7,CASSQTRDTQLQYEQYF,TGCGCCAGCAGCCAAACCCGGGACACTCAACTTCAGTACGAGCAGTACTTC
.,.,TRBV21-1,TRBJ2-3,CASSKKGPEIDTDTQYF,TGTGCCAGCAGCAAAAAGGGGCCGGAAATCGACACAGATACGCAGTATTTT
.,.,TRBV6-6,TRBJ1-1,CASSLTAMNTEAFF,TGTGCCAGCAGTCTGACAGCTATGAACACTGAAGCTTTCTTT
TRBD1,.,TRBV5-1,TRBJ2-6,CASSPRQGSWSGANVMTF,TGCGCCAGCAGCCCCCGACAGGGCTCGTGGTCTGGGGCCAACGTCATGACTTTC
TRBD2,.,TRBV5-1,TRBJ2-1,CASSLNSGGADEQFF,TGCGCCAGCAGCTTGAATAGCGGGGGGGCGGACGAGCAGTTCTTC
.,.,TRBV5-1,TRBJ1-1,CASSAERTFAEAFF,TGCGCCAGCAGCGCCGAAAGGACTTTCGCTGAAGCTTTCTTT
.,few,TRBV29-1,TRBJ1-1,CSVEDRGGANTEAFF,TGCAGCGTTGAAGATCGAGGGGGGGCGAACACTGAAGCTTTCTTT
TRBD1,.,TRBV11-2,TRBJ1-2,CASSLGRGRGGYTF,TGTGCCAGCAGCCTCGGCAGGGGGCGAGGTGGCTACACCTTC
.,few,TRBV29-1,TRBJ1-5,CSEYGGEPQHF,TGCAGCGAATATGGCGGCGAGCCCCAGCATTTT
.,few,TRBV5-1,TRBJ2-7,CASSPRDVYEQYF,TGCGCCAGCAGCCCTAGGGACGTCTACGAGCAGTACTTC
.,.,TRBV20-1,TRBJ1-5,CSARDGSTLNQPQHF,TGCAGTGCTAGAGATGGGTCCACCTTGAATCAGCCCCAGCATTTT
.,few,TRBV4-3,TRBJ2-3,CASSQDTPEDTDTQYF,TGCGCCAGCAGCCAAGATACACCGGAGGACACAGATACGCAGTATTTT
.,.,TRBV10-3,TRBJ1-5,CAIGRVENQPQHF,TGTGCCATCGGAAGGGTTGAGAATCAGCCCCAGCATTTT
TRBD1,.,TRBV7-3,TRBJ1-6,CASSAGGAEYSPLHF,TGTGCCAGCAGCGCAGGGGGAGCGGAGTATTCACCCCTCCACTTT
.,.,TRBV20-1,TRBJ2-5,CSARDRKGQETQYF,TGCAGTGCTAGAGATCGGAAGGGGCAAGAGACCCAGTACTTC
.,few,TRBV20-1,TRBJ2-7,CSAKTTGGAGIEQYF,TGCAGTGCTAAAACAACCGGGGGCGCAGGCATCGAGCAGTACTTC
.,few,TRBV4-3,TRBJ1-1,CASSQEGGNTEAFF,TGCGCCAGCAGCCAAGAGGGGGGAAACACTGAAGCTTTCTTT